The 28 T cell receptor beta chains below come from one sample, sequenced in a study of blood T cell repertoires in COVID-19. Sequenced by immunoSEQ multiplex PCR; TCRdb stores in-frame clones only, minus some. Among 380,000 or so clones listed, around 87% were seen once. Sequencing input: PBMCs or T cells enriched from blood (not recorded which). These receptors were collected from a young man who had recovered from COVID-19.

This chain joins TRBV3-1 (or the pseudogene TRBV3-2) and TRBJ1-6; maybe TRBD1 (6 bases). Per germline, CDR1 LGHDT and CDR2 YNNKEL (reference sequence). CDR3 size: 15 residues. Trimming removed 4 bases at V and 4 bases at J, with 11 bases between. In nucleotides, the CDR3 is TGTGCCAGCAGCCCCCGACAGGTTTATAATTCACCCCTCCACTTT. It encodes CASSPRQVYNSPLHF.

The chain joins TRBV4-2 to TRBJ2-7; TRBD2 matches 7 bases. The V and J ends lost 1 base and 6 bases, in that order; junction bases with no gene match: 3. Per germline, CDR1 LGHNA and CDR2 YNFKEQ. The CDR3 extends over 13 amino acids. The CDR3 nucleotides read TGTGCCAGCAGCCAAGCGCCGGGGGGCGAGCAGTACTTC. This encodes CASSQAPGGEQYF.

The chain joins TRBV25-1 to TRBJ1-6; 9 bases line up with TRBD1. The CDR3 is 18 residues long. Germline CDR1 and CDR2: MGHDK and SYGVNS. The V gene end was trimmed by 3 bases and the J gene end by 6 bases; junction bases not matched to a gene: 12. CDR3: CASSEGTDRGFLNSPLHF. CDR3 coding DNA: TGTGCCAGCAGTGAGGGAACGGACAGGGGTTTCCTTAATTCACCCCTCCACTTT.

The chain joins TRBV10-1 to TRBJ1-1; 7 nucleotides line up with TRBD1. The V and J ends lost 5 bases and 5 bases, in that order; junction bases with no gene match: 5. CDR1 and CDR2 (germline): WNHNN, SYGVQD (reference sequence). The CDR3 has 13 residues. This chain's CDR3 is CASSLGGETEAFF. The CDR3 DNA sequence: TGCGCCAGCAGTTTAGGGGGCGAAACTGAAGCTTTCTTT.

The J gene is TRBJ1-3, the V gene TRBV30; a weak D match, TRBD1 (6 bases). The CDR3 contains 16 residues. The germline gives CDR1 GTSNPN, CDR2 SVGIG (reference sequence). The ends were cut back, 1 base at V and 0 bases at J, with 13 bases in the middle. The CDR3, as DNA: TGTGCCTGGAGTGCCGCAGGGGTTTTCTCTGGAAACACCATATATTTT. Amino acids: CAWSAAGVFSGNTIYF.

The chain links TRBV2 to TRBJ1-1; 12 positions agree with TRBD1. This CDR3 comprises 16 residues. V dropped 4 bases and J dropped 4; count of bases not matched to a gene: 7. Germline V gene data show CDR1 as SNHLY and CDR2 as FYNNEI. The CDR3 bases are TGTGCCAGCAGTGGGGGGACAGGGGGCCTAGGCACTGAAGCTTTCTTT. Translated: CASSGGTGGLGTEAFF.

CDR3 sequence (DNA): TGTGCCAGTAGTTCCCAGTATGCAACTAATGAAAAACTGTTTTTT. Residues: CASSSQYATNEKLFF. The V and J genes are TRBV19 and TRBJ1-4; D remains unclear. Germline loops: CDR1 LNHDA, CDR2 SQIVND (reference sequence). The V end lost 5 bases, the J end lost 0 bases, and 10 bases lay between the germline ends. The CDR3 length is 15 residues.

CDR3 nucleotides: TGTGCCAGCAGCGTAGATAGCTTCTCTGGAAACACCATATATTTT. This sequence encodes CASSVDSFSGNTIYF. The chain combines TRBV9 with TRBJ1-3; the D is unclear. Per the germline V gene, CDR1 is SGDLS and CDR2 is YYNGEE. The CDR3 is 15 residues long. Trimming removed 0 bases at V and 0 bases at J, with 7 bases between.

The CDR3 sequence: CASSQPGQVRGYTF. For the CDR3, the DNA is TGTGCCAGCTCCCAGCCGGGACAGGTTCGTGGCTACACCTTC. This chain connects TRBV18 to TRBJ1-2; TRBD1 aligns across 8 bases. Trimming removed 6 bases from V and 7 bases from J; junction bases left unmatched: 10. Germline CDR1 is KGHSH and CDR2 is LQKENI. The CDR3 covers 14 residues.

CDR3 sequence: CASSRTVDEQYF. The DNA for the CDR3 is TGTGCCAGCAGCCGGACAGTCGACGAGCAGTACTTC. The chain uses TRBV7-9 and TRBJ2-7; D may be TRBD1 (6 bases). The ends were cut back, 5 bases at V and 5 bases at J, with 10 bases in the middle. Germline V gene data show CDR1 as SEHNR and CDR2 as FQNEAQ (reference sequence). The CDR3 extends over 12 amino acids.

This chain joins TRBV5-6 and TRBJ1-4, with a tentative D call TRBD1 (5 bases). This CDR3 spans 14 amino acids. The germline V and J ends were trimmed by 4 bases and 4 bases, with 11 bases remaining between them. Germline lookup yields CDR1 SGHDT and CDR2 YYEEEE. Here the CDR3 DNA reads TGTGCCAGCAGCGGGGGGGTCCATAATGAAAAACTGTTTTTT. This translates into CASSGGVHNEKLFF. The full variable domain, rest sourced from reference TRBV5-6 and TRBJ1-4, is DAGVTQSPTHLIKTRGQQVTLRCSPKSGHDTVSWYQQALGQGPQFIFQYYEEEERQRGNFPDRFSGHQFPNYSSELNVNALLLGDSALYLCASSGGVHNEKLFFGSGTQLSVL.

In DNA form, the CDR3 reads TGCGCCAGCAGCTTGAGCCCAGGACTTAGCTCCTACGAGCAGTACTTC. The encoded protein is CASSLSPGLSSYEQYF. The rearrangement joins TRBV5-1 to TRBJ2-7; weak D call: TRBD2 (5 bases). This CDR3 is built from 16 residues. Per the germline V gene, CDR1 is SGHRS and CDR2 is YFSETQ. Trimming took off 1 base at V and 0 bases at J, with 14 bases between the two ends.

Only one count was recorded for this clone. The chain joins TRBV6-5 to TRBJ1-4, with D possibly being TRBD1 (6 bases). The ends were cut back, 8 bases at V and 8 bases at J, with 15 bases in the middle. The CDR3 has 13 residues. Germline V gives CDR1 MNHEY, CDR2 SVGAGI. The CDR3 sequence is CASEQGIGEKLFF. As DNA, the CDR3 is TGTGCCAGCGAACAGGGAATAGGAGAAAAACTGTTTTTT.

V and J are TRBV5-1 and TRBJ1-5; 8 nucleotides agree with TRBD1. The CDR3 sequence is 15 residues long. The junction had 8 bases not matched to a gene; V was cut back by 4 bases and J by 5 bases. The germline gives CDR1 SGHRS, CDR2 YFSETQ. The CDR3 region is CASSLQGAQDQPQHF. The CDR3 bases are TGCGCCAGCAGCCTCCAGGGGGCACAGGATCAGCCCCAGCATTTT.

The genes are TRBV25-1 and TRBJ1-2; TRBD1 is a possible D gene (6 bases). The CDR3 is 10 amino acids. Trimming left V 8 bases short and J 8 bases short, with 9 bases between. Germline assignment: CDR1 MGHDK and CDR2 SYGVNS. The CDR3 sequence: CASFRGGYTF. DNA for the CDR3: TGTGCCAGCTTCAGGGGCGGCTACACCTTC.

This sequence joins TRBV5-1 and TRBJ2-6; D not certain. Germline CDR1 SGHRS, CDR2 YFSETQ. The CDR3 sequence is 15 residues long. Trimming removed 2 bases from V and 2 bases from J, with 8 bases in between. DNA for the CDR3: TGCGCCAGCAGCTTACTTTCCCCTGGGGCCAACGTCCTGACTTTC. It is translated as CASSLLSPGANVLTF.

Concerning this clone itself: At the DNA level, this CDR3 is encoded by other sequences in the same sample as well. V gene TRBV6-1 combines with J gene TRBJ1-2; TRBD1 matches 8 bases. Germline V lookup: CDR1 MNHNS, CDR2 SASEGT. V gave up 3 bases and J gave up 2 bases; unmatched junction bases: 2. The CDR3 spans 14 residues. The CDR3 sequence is CASSDRTGNYGYTF. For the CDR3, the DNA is TGTGCCAGCAGTGACCGGACAGGGAACTATGGCTACACCTTC.

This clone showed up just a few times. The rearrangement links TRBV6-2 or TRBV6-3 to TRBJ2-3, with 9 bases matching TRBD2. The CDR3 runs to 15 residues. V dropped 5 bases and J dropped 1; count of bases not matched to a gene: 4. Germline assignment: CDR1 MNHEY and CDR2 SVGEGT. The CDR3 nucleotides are TGTGCCAGCAGTCCGCGACTAGCGGGCACAGATACGCAGTATTTT. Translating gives CASSPRLAGTDTQYF.

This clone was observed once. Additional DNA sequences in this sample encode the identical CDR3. The CDR3 loop reads CAWSVLVNTEAFF. CDR3 nucleotide sequence: TGTGCCTGGAGTGTACTCGTGAACACTGAAGCTTTCTTT. The gene calls are TRBV30 and TRBJ1-1; no reliable D call. The CDR3 is 13 residues long. Trimming stripped 0 bases from V and 0 bases from J, with 5 bases between. CDR1 is GTSNPN and CDR2 is SVGIG in the germline V gene (reference sequence).

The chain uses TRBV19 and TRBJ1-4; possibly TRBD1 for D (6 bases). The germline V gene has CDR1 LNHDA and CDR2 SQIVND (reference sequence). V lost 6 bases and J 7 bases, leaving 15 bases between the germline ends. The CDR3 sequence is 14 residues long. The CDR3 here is CASSLTGIGEKLFF. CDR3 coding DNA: TGTGCCAGTAGCCTAACAGGGATTGGTGAAAAACTGTTTTTT.

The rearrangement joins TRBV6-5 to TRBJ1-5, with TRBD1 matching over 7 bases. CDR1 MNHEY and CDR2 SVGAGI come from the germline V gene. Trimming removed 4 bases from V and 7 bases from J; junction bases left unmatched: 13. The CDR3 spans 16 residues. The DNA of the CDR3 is TGTGCCAGCAGTTTTGCACAGGGGCCGGGGAGCCAGCCCCAGCATTTT. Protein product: CASSFAQGPGSQPQHF.

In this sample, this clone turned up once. The CDR3 DNA follows: TGTGCCAGCACCCTTGGAGGATCCTCCTCTGGGGCCAACGTCCTGACTTTC. Translating gives CASTLGGSSSGANVLTF. The chain recombines TRBV5-5 with TRBJ2-6, with TRBD2 as a possible D gene (5 bases). CDR3 size: 17 residues. In germline, CDR1 is SGHKS, CDR2 YYEKEE (reference sequence). The V gene lost 6 bases and the J gene lost 0 bases, with 16 bases spanning the gap.

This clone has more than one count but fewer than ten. For the CDR3, the DNA is TGTGCCAGCAGCGCCATGGCGGGGGGGCGGGAGACCCAGTACTTC. Residues: CASSAMAGGRETQYF. V and J are TRBV9 and TRBJ2-5, with TRBD2 matching over 9 bases. Germline CDR1 and CDR2: SGDLS and YYNGEE. Trimming at V came to 3 bases and at J to 5 bases, leaving 8 bases not matched to a gene. The CDR3 totals 15 residues.

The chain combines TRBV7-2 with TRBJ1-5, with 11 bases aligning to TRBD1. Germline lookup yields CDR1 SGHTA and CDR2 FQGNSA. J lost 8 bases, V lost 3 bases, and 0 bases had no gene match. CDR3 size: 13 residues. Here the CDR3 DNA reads TGTGCCAGCAGCTTGGGACAGGGGGAGCCCCAGCATTTT. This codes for CASSLGQGEPQHF.

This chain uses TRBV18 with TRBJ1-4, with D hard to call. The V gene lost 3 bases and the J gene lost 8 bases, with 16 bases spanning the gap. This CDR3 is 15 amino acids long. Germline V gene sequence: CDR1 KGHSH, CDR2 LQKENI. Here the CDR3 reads CASSPRVTREEKLFF. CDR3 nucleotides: TGTGCCAGCTCACCCCGGGTTACACGCGAGGAAAAACTGTTTTTT.

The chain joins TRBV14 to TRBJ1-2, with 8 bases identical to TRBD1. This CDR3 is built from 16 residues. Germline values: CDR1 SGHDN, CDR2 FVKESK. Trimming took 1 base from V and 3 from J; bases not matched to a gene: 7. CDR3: CASSQGTQGVDYGYTF. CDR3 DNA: TGTGCCAGCAGCCAAGGTACACAGGGGGTCGACTATGGCTACACCTTC.

The CDR3 DNA is TGTGCTCTACAGGGGGCTCCGTGGAGGAATGAGCAGTTCTTC. This gives the protein CALQGAPWRNEQFF. The chain uses TRBV7-9 and TRBJ2-1; TRBD1 aligns across 9 bases. Germline V gives CDR1 SEHNR, CDR2 FQNEAQ (reference sequence). The CDR3 consists of 14 residues.

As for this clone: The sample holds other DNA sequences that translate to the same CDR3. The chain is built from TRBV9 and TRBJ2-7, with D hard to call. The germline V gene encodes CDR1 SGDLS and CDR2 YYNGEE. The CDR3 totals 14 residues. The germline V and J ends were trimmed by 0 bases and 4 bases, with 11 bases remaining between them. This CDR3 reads CASSVGGWAYEQYF. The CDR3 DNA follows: TGTGCCAGCAGCGTAGGTGGATGGGCGTACGAGCAGTACTTC.